The rows below give T cell receptor beta chains drawn from one sample of a study of blood T cells in healthy people across ages. Via MiXCR, TCRdb re-called the 5' RACE reads, giving one row per CDR3 protein. The sample carries around 800,000 distinct CDR3 sequences, roughly 60% recorded once. The sample consisted of blood. These receptors were collected from a man aged 25 to 45 in good health. Each CDR3 is given with its conserved first and last residue. A D gene is named only where the DNA matches it firmly. Expanded clones are given a class, and other clones once, few, many or no size at all.

v_call: TRBV20-1; clone_size: many; d_call: -; j_call: TRBJ2-7; cdr3_aa: CSARDWTGSYEQYF; cdr3_nt: TGCAGTGCTAGAGATTGGACGGGGTCGTACGAGCAGTACTTC
v_call: TRBV6-5; clone_size: -; d_call: -; j_call: TRBJ2-7; cdr3_aa: CASSPQEIHSYEQYF; cdr3_nt: TGTGCCAGCAGTCCCCAGGAGATACATTCCTACGAGCAGTACTTC
v_call: TRBV7-2; clone_size: -; d_call: TRBD1; j_call: TRBJ2-3; cdr3_aa: CASSLAGTDSTDTQYF; cdr3_nt: TGTGCCAGCAGCTTAGCTGGGACAGATAGCACAGATACGCAGTATTTT
v_call: TRBV6-2/TRBV6-3; clone_size: -; d_call: TRBD1; j_call: TRBJ2-3; cdr3_aa: CASSPTGQDDTQYF; cdr3_nt: TGTGCCAGCAGTCCGACAGGGCAGGATGATACGCAGTATTTT
v_call: TRBV5-1; clone_size: -; d_call: -; j_call: TRBJ1-2; cdr3_aa: CASSLGSFYGYTF; cdr3_nt: TGTGCCAGCAGCCTCGGGTCCTTCTATGGCTACACCTTC
v_call: TRBV10-3; clone_size: few; d_call: -; j_call: TRBJ2-1; cdr3_aa: CAITRGGEQFF; cdr3_nt: TGTGCCATCACCCGGGGTGGGGAGCAGTTCTTC
v_call: TRBV7-9; clone_size: few; d_call: TRBD1; j_call: TRBJ1-4; cdr3_aa: CASSNRDRPNEKLFF; cdr3_nt: TGTGCCAGCAGCAACCGGGACAGGCCTAATGAAAAACTGTTTTTT
v_call: TRBV28; clone_size: -; d_call: -; j_call: TRBJ2-7; cdr3_aa: CATAYAYEQYF; cdr3_nt: TGTGCCACCGCCTACGCCTACGAGCAGTACTTC
v_call: TRBV2; clone_size: -; d_call: -; j_call: TRBJ2-5; cdr3_aa: CASNLGLIGYF; cdr3_nt: TGTGCCAGCAACCTGGGACTGATCGGGTACTTC
v_call: TRBV7-9; clone_size: few; d_call: -; j_call: TRBJ2-7; cdr3_aa: CASSLRDLGTSYEQYF; cdr3_nt: TGTGCCAGCAGCTTACGGGACCTGGGGACCTCCTACGAGCAGTACTTC
v_call: TRBV27; clone_size: few; d_call: -; j_call: TRBJ2-5; cdr3_aa: CASSLRDRQETQYF; cdr3_nt: TGTGCCAGCAGTTTGCGAGATAGGCAAGAGACCCAGTACTTC
v_call: TRBV4-3; clone_size: -; d_call: TRBD1; j_call: TRBJ1-5; cdr3_aa: CASSQRGDRVVQPQHF; cdr3_nt: TGCGCCAGCAGCCAAAGGGGGGACAGGGTGGTCCAGCCCCAGCATTTT
v_call: TRBV7-3; clone_size: -; d_call: TRBD1; j_call: TRBJ1-2; cdr3_aa: CASSLTGQGSCTF; cdr3_nt: TGTGCCAGCAGCTTAACCGGACAGGGTAGTTGCACCTTC
v_call: TRBV20-1; clone_size: once; d_call: -; j_call: TRBJ2-3; cdr3_aa: CSAGHGDTQYF; cdr3_nt: TGCAGTGCCGGACATGGAGATACGCAGTATTTT
v_call: TRBV15; clone_size: -; d_call: -; j_call: TRBJ2-7; cdr3_aa: CATSREAGSYEQYF; cdr3_nt: TGTGCCACCAGCAGAGAAGCAGGGTCCTACGAGCAGTACTTC